This section outlines one T cell receptor (beta chain) sequence together with its context. Its antigen is not identified. The germline CDR1 and CDR2 sequences are SGHDN and FVKESK. Trimming cost V 2 bases and J 1 base, with 9 bases left between them. There are 15 residues in the CDR3. The data stem from a study of beta chain features in type 1 diabetes. Study-wide points: TCRB CDR3 length was moderately but significantly reduced in all four CD4+ subsets of Type 1 diabetes patients. HLA influence on TCRB rearrangement stayed unresolved here. The similarity of naive, central memory and Treg TCRB repertoires appeared greater among patients than among healthy donors.

Donors contributed one heparinised blood draw apiece, averaging about 100 mL. As every portion of the isolated RNA was reverse transcribed, the sequencing read expressed TCRB transcripts. Assay: immunoSEQ multiplex PCR; the TCRdb copy retains only in-frame clones and omits some. The sample records approximately 150,000 clones, 9% being singletons. Sequences were obtained from central memory CD4+ T cells from blood. The sequence was collected from a man under 40 with type 1 diabetes. This chain connects TRBV14 to TRBJ2-1, with D maybe TRBD1 (5 bases). CDR3 amino acids: CASSQFQGSYNEQFF. CDR3 coding DNA: TGTGCCAGCAGCCAATTCCAGGGATCCTACAATGAGCAGTTCTTC. The whole variable domain, filled in from reference TRBV14 and TRBJ2-1, reads EAGVTQFPSHSVIEKGQTVTLRCDPISGHDNLYWYRRVMGKEIKFLLHFVKESKQDESGMPNNRFLAERTGGTYSTLKVQPAELEDSGVYFCASSQFQGSYNEQFFGPGTRLTVL.